This TCR beta chain was obtained from a study of monozygotic twins with cystic fibrosis. Profiled with immunoSEQ multiplex PCR; TCRdb holds only in-frame clones, not every one. The table lists 15,000 or so clones, 80% to 90% of them singletons, with roughly 1% in the top ten. The length of the CDR3 is 12 residues. V shed 4 bases and J shed 6 bases, with 8 bases lying between them. CDR1 SGHTA and CDR2 FQGNSA come from the germline V gene. The sequence was collected from a boy aged 10-17 years with cystic fibrosis. The J gene is TRBJ2-3, the V gene TRBV7-2; D is uncertain. Sequencing used blood. Written as DNA, the CDR3 is TGTGCCAGCAGCTCGTCCTTGGATACGCAGTATTTT. Encoded protein: CASSSSLDTQYF. Full variable domain (remainder filled in from reference TRBV7-2 and TRBJ2-3): GAGVSQSPSNKVTEKGKDVELRCDPISGHTALYWYRQSLGQGLEFLIYFQGNSAPDKSGLPSDRFSAERTGGSVSTLTIQRTQQEDSAVYLCASSSSLDTQYFGPGTRLTVL.